The rows below give T cell receptor beta chains drawn from one sample of a study of shared clonotypes between healthy human individuals. TCRdb's copy holds only in-frame clones and misses some; the assay was immunoSEQ multiplex PCR. The sample has about 490,000 clones, 70% to 85% seen once; the top ten hold 12%. What was sequenced was PBMCs. These TCRs come from a woman in her 40s in good health. Some clones in this sample may be carry-over from other donors' samples. Both conserved end residues are part of each CDR3. The order of the fields is J gene, D gene, clone size, V gene, CDR3 protein, CDR3 DNA. The D gene is left open where the match is weak. The listing skips clone size in some rows; elsewhere it reads once, few, many or a size class.

j_gene: TRBJ2-5
d_gene: .
abundance: .
v_gene: TRBV7-8
CDR3aa: CASSATGFQETQYF
CDR3nt: TGTGCCAGCAGCGCGACCGGGTTCCAAGAGACCCAGTACTTC

j_gene: TRBJ2-2
d_gene: TRBD2
abundance: .
v_gene: TRBV11-2
CDR3aa: CASSRRVVAGVAGELFF
CDR3nt: TGTGCCAGCAGCCGGCGAGTGGTGGCGGGAGTGGCCGGGGAGCTGTTTTTT

j_gene: TRBJ2-1
d_gene: .
abundance: once
v_gene: TRBV7-7
CDR3aa: CASSLGLHNEQFF
CDR3nt: TGTGCTAGCAGCTTAGGGCTGCACAATGAGCAGTTCTTC

j_gene: TRBJ2-6
d_gene: .
abundance: .
v_gene: TRBV19
CDR3aa: CASSSRQRGNSGANVLTF
CDR3nt: TGTGCCAGTAGTTCTCGACAGAGAGGAAATTCTGGGGCCAACGTCCTGACTTTC

j_gene: TRBJ1-5
d_gene: .
abundance: .
v_gene: TRBV30
CDR3aa: CAWDRGGSNQPQHF
CDR3nt: TGTGCCTGGGATCGGGGTGGAAGCAATCAGCCCCAGCATTTT

j_gene: TRBJ2-7
d_gene: .
abundance: .
v_gene: TRBV4-1
CDR3aa: CASSQVTGGAYEQYF
CDR3nt: TGCGCCAGCAGCCAGGTGACAGGAGGTGCCTACGAGCAGTACTTC

j_gene: TRBJ2-7
d_gene: TRBD2
abundance: .
v_gene: TRBV6-5
CDR3aa: CASRTGLATYEQYF
CDR3nt: TGTGCCAGCAGGACTGGACTAGCCACCTACGAGCAGTACTTC

j_gene: TRBJ1-2
d_gene: .
abundance: once
v_gene: TRBV11-2
CDR3aa: CASSTRRADF
CDR3nt: TGTGCCAGCAGCACCCGGAGGGCCGACTTC

j_gene: TRBJ2-1
d_gene: .
abundance: .
v_gene: TRBV14
CDR3aa: CASSPSGTERNEQFF
CDR3nt: TGTGCCAGCAGTCCTTCCGGGACGGAGCGCAATGAGCAGTTCTTC

j_gene: TRBJ2-4
d_gene: TRBD2
abundance: .
v_gene: TRBV2
CDR3aa: CASNGLAGGGSIQYF
CDR3nt: TGTGCCAGCAACGGACTAGCGGGAGGGGGAAGCATTCAGTACTTC

j_gene: TRBJ2-3
d_gene: TRBD2
abundance: .
v_gene: TRBV4-2
CDR3aa: CASSQGRGSGRGVPADTQYF
CDR3nt: TGTGCCAGCAGCCAAGGAAGGGGTAGCGGGAGAGGGGTACCGGCAGATACGCAGTATTTT

j_gene: TRBJ2-7
d_gene: TRBD2
abundance: .
v_gene: TRBV5-6
CDR3aa: CASSFVGSSGIVYEQYF
CDR3nt: TGTGCCAGCAGCTTTGTAGGCTCTAGCGGGATTGTCTACGAGCAGTACTTC

j_gene: TRBJ2-1
d_gene: TRBD2
abundance: .
v_gene: TRBV7-6
CDR3aa: CASSLVGGRYNEQFF
CDR3nt: TGTGCCAGCAGCTTAGTTGGCGGGAGGTACAATGAGCAGTTCTTC

j_gene: TRBJ1-1
d_gene: .
abundance: .
v_gene: TRBV11-2
CDR3aa: CASSSPRGRLNTEAFF
CDR3nt: TGTGCCAGCAGCTCCCCCAGGGGCCGCCTGAACACTGAAGCTTTCTTT

j_gene: TRBJ2-1
d_gene: TRBD1
abundance: .
v_gene: TRBV11-2
CDR3aa: CASSRTGGVYNEQFF
CDR3nt: TGTGCCAGCAGCCGTACAGGGGGCGTTTACAATGAGCAGTTCTTC

j_gene: TRBJ2-1
d_gene: TRBD2
abundance: .
v_gene: TRBV7-3
CDR3aa: CASSSGLAGVDEQFF
CDR3nt: TGTGCCAGCAGCTCGGGACTAGCGGGAGTCGATGAGCAGTTCTTC

j_gene: TRBJ2-1
d_gene: TRBD2
abundance: .
v_gene: TRBV5-6
CDR3aa: CASRLAGGRWNEQFF
CDR3nt: TGTGCCAGCAGGCTCGCGGGCGGGAGATGGAATGAGCAGTTCTTC

j_gene: TRBJ2-7
d_gene: TRBD2
abundance: .
v_gene: TRBV7-8
CDR3aa: CASSSTLLAGGPSSYEQYF
CDR3nt: TGTGCCAGCAGCTCAACCTTACTAGCGGGAGGCCCCAGCTCCTACGAGCAGTACTTC

j_gene: TRBJ2-7
d_gene: TRBD2
abundance: .
v_gene: TRBV29-1
CDR3aa: CSVGLAASYEQYF
CDR3nt: TGCAGCGTTGGACTAGCGGCTTCCTACGAGCAGTACTTC

j_gene: TRBJ2-5
d_gene: TRBD1
abundance: .
v_gene: TRBV29-1
CDR3aa: CSAGGTGAQETQYF
CDR3nt: TGCAGCGCTGGCGGGACAGGGGCCCAAGAGACCCAGTACTTC

j_gene: TRBJ2-5
d_gene: .
abundance: .
v_gene: TRBV28
CDR3aa: CASSGEAVGETQYF
CDR3nt: TGTGCCAGCAGTGGAGAGGCCGTCGGGGAGACCCAGTACTTC

j_gene: TRBJ1-2
d_gene: .
abundance: .
v_gene: TRBV11-2
CDR3aa: CASNPGGTLYGYTF
CDR3nt: TGTGCCAGCAACCCAGGCGGTACTTTATATGGCTACACCTTC

j_gene: TRBJ2-1
d_gene: .
abundance: .
v_gene: TRBV6-1
CDR3aa: CATYRVLHYNEQFF
CDR3nt: TGTGCCACGTACCGGGTTCTACATTACAATGAGCAGTTCTTC

j_gene: TRBJ1-6
d_gene: .
abundance: once
v_gene: TRBV30
CDR3aa: CAWSEEGRASSPLHF
CDR3nt: TGTGCCTGGAGTGAAGAGGGCCGGGCGAGTTCACCCCTCCACTTT

j_gene: TRBJ2-3
d_gene: .
abundance: .
v_gene: TRBV30
CDR3aa: CAWRTLLSSLGTDTQYF
CDR3nt: TGTGCCTGGAGGACCCTACTAAGCTCCCTCGGGACAGATACGCAGTATTTT

j_gene: TRBJ2-1
d_gene: .
abundance: once
v_gene: TRBV7-9
CDR3aa: CASSLGRGAYNEQFF
CDR3nt: TGTGCCAGCAGCTTAGGGCGCGGAGCCTACAATGAGCAGTTCTTC

j_gene: TRBJ1-3
d_gene: .
abundance: .
v_gene: TRBV11-2
CDR3aa: CASSLPRGLLRRVNTIYF
CDR3nt: TGTGCCAGCAGCTTACCCCGAGGGTTATTGCGCCGTGTGAACACCATATATTTT

j_gene: TRBJ1-2
d_gene: .
abundance: many
v_gene: TRBV19
CDR3aa: CASSPNRQVYGYTF
CDR3nt: TGTGCCAGTAGTCCCAATCGACAGGTCTATGGCTACACCTTC

j_gene: TRBJ1-1
d_gene: .
abundance: once
v_gene: TRBV5-1
CDR3aa: CASSLDRTVNTEAFF
CDR3nt: TGCGCCAGCAGCTTGGATAGAACCGTGAACACTGAAGCTTTCTTT

j_gene: TRBJ2-1
d_gene: .
abundance: .
v_gene: TRBV6-6
CDR3aa: CASSEPGTPLNEQFF
CDR3nt: TGTGCCAGCAGTGAGCCAGGGACCCCCTTAAATGAGCAGTTCTTC

j_gene: TRBJ1-1
d_gene: TRBD1
abundance: .
v_gene: TRBV5-1
CDR3aa: CASSLIRQGGTEAFF
CDR3nt: TGCGCCAGCAGCCTAATACGACAGGGGGGCACTGAAGCTTTCTTT

j_gene: TRBJ1-2
d_gene: TRBD1
abundance: few
v_gene: TRBV30
CDR3aa: CAWSLGQGGYTF
CDR3nt: TGTGCCTGGAGTCTAGGACAGGGAGGCTACACCTTC

j_gene: TRBJ2-5
d_gene: .
abundance: .
v_gene: TRBV5-1
CDR3aa: CASSLWAGMQETQYF
CDR3nt: TGCGCCAGCAGCTTGTGGGCCGGGATGCAAGAGACCCAGTACTTC

j_gene: TRBJ2-7
d_gene: TRBD2
abundance: .
v_gene: TRBV25-1
CDR3aa: CASSDVTSGSYEQYF
CDR3nt: TGTGCCAGCAGTGACGTCACTAGCGGCTCCTACGAGCAGTACTTC

j_gene: TRBJ1-5
d_gene: TRBD1
abundance: many
v_gene: TRBV6-5
CDR3aa: CASRPLDRGNQPQHF
CDR3nt: TGTGCCAGCAGACCCCTCGACAGGGGGAATCAGCCCCAGCATTTT

j_gene: TRBJ1-5
d_gene: TRBD1
abundance: few
v_gene: TRBV2
CDR3aa: CASSEGQQYSNQPQHF
CDR3nt: TGTGCCAGCAGTGAGGGACAGCAGTATAGCAATCAGCCCCAGCATTTT